The TCR beta chain described here comes from a study of T cell responses to AZD1222 COVID-19 vaccine. Germline lookup yields CDR1 SGHRS and CDR2 YFSETQ. V lost 0 bases and J 0 bases, leaving 12 bases between the germline ends. The CDR3 spans 16 residues. Using immunoSEQ multiplex PCR, the repertoire was profiled, and TCRdb retains in-frame clones only, with some absent. The table shows tens of thousands of clones, with approximately 84% occurring only once. The clonotype was recovered from an adult in good health. The sequences come from peripheral blood, collected on day 0 of AZD1222 vaccination. The chain recombines TRBV5-1 with TRBJ1-1; a possible D gene is TRBD1 (6 bases). This chain's CDR3 is CASSLDGTTMNTEAFF. The CDR3 coding sequence is TGCGCCAGCAGCTTGGACGGGACAACCATGAACACTGAAGCTTTCTTT.